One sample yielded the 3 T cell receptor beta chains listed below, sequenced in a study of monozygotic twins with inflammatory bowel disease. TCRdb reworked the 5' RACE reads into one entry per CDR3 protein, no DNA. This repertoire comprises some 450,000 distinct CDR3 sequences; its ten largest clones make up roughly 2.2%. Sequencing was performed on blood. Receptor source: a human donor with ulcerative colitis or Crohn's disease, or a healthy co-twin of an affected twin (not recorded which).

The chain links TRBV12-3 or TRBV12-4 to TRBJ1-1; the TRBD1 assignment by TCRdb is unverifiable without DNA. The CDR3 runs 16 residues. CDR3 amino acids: CASSPWGGQGNTEAFF.

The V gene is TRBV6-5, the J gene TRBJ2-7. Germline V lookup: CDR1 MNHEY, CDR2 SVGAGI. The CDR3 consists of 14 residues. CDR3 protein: CASSYLATESEQYF.

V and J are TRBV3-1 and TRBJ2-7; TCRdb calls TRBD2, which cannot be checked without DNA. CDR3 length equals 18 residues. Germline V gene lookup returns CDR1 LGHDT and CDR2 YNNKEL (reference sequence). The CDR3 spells CASSQVPSRLAGSVEQYF.